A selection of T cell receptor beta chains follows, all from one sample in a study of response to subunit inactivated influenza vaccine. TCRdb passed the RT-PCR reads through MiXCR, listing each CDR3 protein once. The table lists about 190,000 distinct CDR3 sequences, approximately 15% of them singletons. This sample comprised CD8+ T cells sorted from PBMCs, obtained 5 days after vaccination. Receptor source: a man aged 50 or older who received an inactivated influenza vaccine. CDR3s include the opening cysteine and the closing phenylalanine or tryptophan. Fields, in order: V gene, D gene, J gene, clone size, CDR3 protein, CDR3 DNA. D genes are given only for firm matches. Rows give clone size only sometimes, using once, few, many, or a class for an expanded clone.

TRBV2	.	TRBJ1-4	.	CASSESFGLFF	TGTGCCAGCAGTGAATCTTTCGGACTGTTTTTT
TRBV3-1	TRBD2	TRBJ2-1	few	CAFCFGPVDGRIPYNEQFF	TGTGCCTTCTGTTTCGGGCCTGTCGACGGGAGGATTCCCTACAATGAGCAGTTCTTC
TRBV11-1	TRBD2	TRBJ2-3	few	CASSLGRSGAPDTQYF	TGTGCCAGCAGCTTAGGAAGAAGCGGGGCCCCAGATACGCAGTATTTT
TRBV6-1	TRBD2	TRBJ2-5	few	CASTSGGFQETQYF	TGTGCCAGCACCAGCGGGGGGTTCCAAGAGACCCAGTACTTC
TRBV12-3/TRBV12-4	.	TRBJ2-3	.	CATRGAPNPTDTQYF	TGTGCCACCCGGGGGGCCCCAAACCCCACAGATACGCAGTATTTT
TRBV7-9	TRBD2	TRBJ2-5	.	CASSLLWSGGVQETQYF	TGTGCCAGCAGCTTACTGTGGTCTGGGGGGGTCCAAGAGACCCAGTACTTC
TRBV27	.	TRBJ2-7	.	CASSPYSGTTYDQYF	TGTGCCAGCAGTCCCTATAGCGGAACTACCTACGATCAGTACTTC
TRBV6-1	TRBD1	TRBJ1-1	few	CASSPTGGEMNTEAFF	TGTGCCAGCAGCCCTACAGGGGGTGAAATGAACACTGAAGCTTTCTTT
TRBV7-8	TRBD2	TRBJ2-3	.	CASSSSGRVDTQYF	TGTGCCAGCAGCTCCTCCGGGAGGGTAGATACGCAGTATTTT
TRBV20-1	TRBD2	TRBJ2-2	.	CCARGVLAGGFTGELFF	TGCTGTGCTAGAGGTGTCCTAGCGGGGGGCTTCACCGGGGAGCTGTTTTTT
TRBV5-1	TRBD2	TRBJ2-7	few	CASSIRTSGGNEQYF	TGCGCCAGCAGCATTAGGACTAGCGGGGGTAACGAGCAGTACTTC
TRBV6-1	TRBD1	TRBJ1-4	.	CASRSRDRDEKLFF	TGTGCCAGCAGAAGCCGGGACAGAGATGAAAAACTGTTTTTT
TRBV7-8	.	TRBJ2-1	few	CASYVGGYDEQFF	TGTGCCAGCTACGTTGGGGGGTACGATGAGCAGTTCTTC
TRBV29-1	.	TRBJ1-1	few	CSVALAFAEAFF	TGCAGCGTGGCGTTGGCTTTCGCTGAAGCTTTCTTT
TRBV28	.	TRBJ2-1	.	CASSLFGPPGEQFF	TGTGCCAGCAGTTTATTCGGCCCTCCGGGTGAGCAGTTCTTC
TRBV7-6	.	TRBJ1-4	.	CASSLEVAATNEKLFF	TGTGCCAGCAGCTTAGAAGTGGCTGCAACTAATGAAAAACTGTTTTTT
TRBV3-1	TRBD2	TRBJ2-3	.	CASSQVPGGITDTQYF	TGTGCCAGCAGCCAAGTCCCCGGGGGGATTACAGATACGCAGTATTTT
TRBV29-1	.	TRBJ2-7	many	CSVVGVRLPYEQYF	TGCAGCGTTGTTGGTGTCAGGCTCCCCTACGAGCAGTACTTC
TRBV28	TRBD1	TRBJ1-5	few	CASRDTGVGNQPQHF	TGTGCCAGCAGAGATACAGGGGTGGGCAATCAGCCCCAGCATTTT
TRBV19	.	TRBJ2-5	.	CASRRDNQETQYF	TGTGCCAGTAGGCGGGACAACCAAGAGACCCAGTACTTC
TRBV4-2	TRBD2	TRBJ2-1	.	CASSPYSLAGGGEGFF	TGTGCCAGCAGCCCCTACTCCCTAGCGGGAGGGGGTGAGGGGTTCTTC
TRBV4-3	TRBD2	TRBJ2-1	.	CASSREVAGSYNEQFF	TGCGCCAGCAGCCGAGAGGTAGCGGGGTCCTACAATGAGCAGTTCTTC
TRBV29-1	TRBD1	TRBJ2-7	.	CSALTGSYEQYF	TGCAGCGCATTGACAGGGTCCTACGAGCAGTACTTC
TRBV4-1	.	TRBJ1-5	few	CASSQGWGGQPQHF	TGCGCCAGCAGCCAAGGTTGGGGAGGTCAGCCCCAGCATTTT
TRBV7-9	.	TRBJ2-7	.	CASSLAGTPYEQYF	TGTGCCAGCAGCTTAGCCGGGACACCCTACGAGCAGTACTTC
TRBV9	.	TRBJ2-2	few	CASSVAVGELFF	TGTGCCAGCAGCGTAGCTGTCGGGGAGCTGTTTTTT
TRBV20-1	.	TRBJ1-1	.	CSAETGGWAEAFF	TGCAGTGCTGAGACAGGTGGTTGGGCTGAAGCTTTCTTT
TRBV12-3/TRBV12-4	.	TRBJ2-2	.	CASTWRSGELFF	TGTGCCAGCACTTGGAGGTCCGGGGAGCTGTTTTTT
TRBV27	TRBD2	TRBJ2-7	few	CASSVGLAGVSEQYF	TGTGCCAGCAGTGTCGGACTAGCGGGAGTAAGCGAGCAGTACTTC
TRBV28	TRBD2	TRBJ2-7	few	CASRGLAGPYEQYF	TGTGCCAGCAGGGGACTAGCGGGTCCCTACGAGCAGTACTTC
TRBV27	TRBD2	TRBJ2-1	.	CASSHSGRSNNEQFF	TGTGCCAGCAGTCACAGCGGGAGATCTAACAATGAGCAGTTCTTC
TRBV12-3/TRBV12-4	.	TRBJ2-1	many	CASSFDSYNEQFF	TGTGCCAGCAGTTTCGACAGTTACAATGAGCAGTTCTTC
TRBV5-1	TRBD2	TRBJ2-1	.	CASSFSTSGSGEQFF	TGCGCCAGCAGCTTCAGTACTAGCGGGAGTGGCGAGCAGTTCTTC
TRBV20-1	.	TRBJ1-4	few	CSAKTAAEPIANEKLFF	TGCAGTGCCAAGACAGCAGCCGAACCAATAGCCAACGAAAAACTGTTTTTT
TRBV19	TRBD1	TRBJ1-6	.	CASTPGQGNSPLHF	TGTGCCAGTACCCCGGGACAGGGTAATTCACCCCTCCACTTT
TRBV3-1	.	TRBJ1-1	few	CASSHRQENDAFF	TGTGCCAGCAGCCATCGCCAAGAAAATGATGCTTTCTTT
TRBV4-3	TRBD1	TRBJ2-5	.	CASSQREGARETQYF	TGCGCCAGCAGCCAGCGAGAGGGGGCCAGAGAGACCCAGTACTTC
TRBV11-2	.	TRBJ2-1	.	CASGGPYNEQFF	TGTGCCAGCGGGGGGCCGTACAATGAGCAGTTCTTC
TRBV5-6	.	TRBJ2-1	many	CASSSMDSSYNEQFF	TGTGCCAGCAGCTCCATGGACAGCTCCTACAATGAGCAGTTCTTC
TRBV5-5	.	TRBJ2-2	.	CASRLMEGEFTGELFF	TGTGCCAGCAGGTTGATGGAGGGGGAGTTCACCGGGGAGCTGTTTTTT
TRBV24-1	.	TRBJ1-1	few	CATSEQGNTEAFF	TGTGCCACCAGTGAACAGGGGAACACTGAAGCTTTCTTT